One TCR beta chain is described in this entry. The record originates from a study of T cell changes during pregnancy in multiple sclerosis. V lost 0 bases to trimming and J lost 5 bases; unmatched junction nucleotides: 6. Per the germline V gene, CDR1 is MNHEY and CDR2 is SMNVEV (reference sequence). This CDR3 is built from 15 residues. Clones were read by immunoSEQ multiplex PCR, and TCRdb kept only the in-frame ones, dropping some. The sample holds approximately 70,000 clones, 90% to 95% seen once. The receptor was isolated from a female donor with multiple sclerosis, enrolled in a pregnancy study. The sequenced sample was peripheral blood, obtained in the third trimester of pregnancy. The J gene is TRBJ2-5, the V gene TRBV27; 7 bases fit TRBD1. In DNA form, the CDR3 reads TGTGCCAGCAGTTTATCAGGGGGCGGATGGGAGACCCAGTACTTC. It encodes CASSLSGGGWETQYF.